This TCR beta chain was sequenced in a study of cytomegalovirus exposure and HLA in healthy donors. The CDR3 runs 16 residues. CDR1 is LNHNV and CDR2 is YYDKDF in the germline V gene (reference sequence). V dropped 0 bases and J dropped 2; count of bases not matched to a gene: 5. The PCR had 60 Vbeta and 13 Jbeta primers. Clones were sequenced by immunoSEQ multiplex PCR, and TCRdb holds only the in-frame ones, with some missing. Here the sample spans a few hundred thousand clones, 75% to 90% being singletons. The chain combines TRBV15 with TRBJ2-7, with 9 positions matching TRBD1. This TCR came from a girl between 2 and 10 years old in good health and CMV-seronegative. The specimen sequenced was PBMCs. The CDR3 sequence is CATSRDRGQGTYEQYF. CDR3 sequence (DNA): TGTGCCACCAGCAGAGATCGGGGACAGGGTACCTACGAGCAGTACTTC.